The source of this T cell receptor beta chain is a study of chemoradiotherapy in HPV16-positive cancers. Study in general: Candidate HPV-specific T-cell clones and common TCR motifs came from functional assays in two HPV16-positive patients. Study-wide results and caveats: Candidate HPV-specific clones and E7-related TCR motifs grew in tumor during treatment. Better recurrence-free survival went with HPV-responsive T-cell expansion in HPV16-positive patients.

The assay was immunoSEQ multiplex PCR, and TCRdb's table has in-frame clones only and misses some. The sample carries about 15,000 clones, around 88% recorded once. In the case of this clone: What it binds is unknown.

The CDR3 totals 14 residues. Trimming cost V 0 bases and J 2 bases, with 8 bases left between them. Germline CDR1 is SGHDT and CDR2 is YYEEEE. This clonotype originated in a human donor with HPV-associated anogenital cancer. The rearrangement links TRBV5-6 to TRBJ1-2; no clear D. Sequencing used blood, obtained from a patient who underwent chemoradiotherapy. The CDR3 coding sequence is TGTGCCAGCAGCTTGGCACAACAGAACTATGGCTACACCTTC. Its translation: CASSLAQQNYGYTF.